The sequence of this TCR beta chain was determined in a study of cytomegalovirus exposure and HLA in healthy donors. General study results and limits: The study listed approximately 160 cytomegalovirus-associated TCR beta chains. Later analysis demonstrated an association between a missense DCLRE1C variant and TCR beta V- and J-gene trimming.

Turning to this clone: The target antigen is unknown.

PCR was performed using 60 Vbeta and 13 Jbeta primers. Produced via immunoSEQ multiplex PCR; TCRdb's table is partial and in-frame only. The repertoire consists of around 130,000 clones, with over 60% occurring once and the leading ten covering roughly 1.4%. The sample consisted of PBMCs. The receptor's source is a man younger than 35 in good health and CMV-seronegative.

Here the CDR3 reads CASSGQGSNQPQHF. The CDR3 coding sequence is TGTGCCAGCTCGGGACAGGGGAGCAATCAGCCCCAGCATTTT. This chain connects TRBV28 to TRBJ1-5; TRBD1 matches 10 bases. The V segment lost 8 bases and the J segment 1 base; nucleotides outside the gene matches: 2. There are 14 residues in the CDR3. Germline-derived CDR1 and CDR2 are MDHEN and SYDVKM.